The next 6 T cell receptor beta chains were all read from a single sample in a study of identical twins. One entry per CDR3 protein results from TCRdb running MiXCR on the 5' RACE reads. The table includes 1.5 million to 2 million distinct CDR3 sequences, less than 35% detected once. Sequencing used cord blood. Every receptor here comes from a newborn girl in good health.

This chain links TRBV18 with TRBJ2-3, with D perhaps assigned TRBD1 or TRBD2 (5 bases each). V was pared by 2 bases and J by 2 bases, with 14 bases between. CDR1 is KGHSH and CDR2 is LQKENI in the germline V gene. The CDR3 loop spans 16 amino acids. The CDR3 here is CASSPTVPGTTDTQYF. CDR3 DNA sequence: TGTGCCAGCTCACCAACGGTCCCGGGGACCACAGATACGCAGTATTTT.

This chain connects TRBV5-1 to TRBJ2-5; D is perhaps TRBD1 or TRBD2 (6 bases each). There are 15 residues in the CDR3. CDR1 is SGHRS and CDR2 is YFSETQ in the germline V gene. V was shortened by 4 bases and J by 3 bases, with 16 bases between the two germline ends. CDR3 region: CASSLPNREEETQYF. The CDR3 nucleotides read TGCGCCAGCAGCCTACCTAACAGGGAGGAAGAGACCCAGTACTTC.

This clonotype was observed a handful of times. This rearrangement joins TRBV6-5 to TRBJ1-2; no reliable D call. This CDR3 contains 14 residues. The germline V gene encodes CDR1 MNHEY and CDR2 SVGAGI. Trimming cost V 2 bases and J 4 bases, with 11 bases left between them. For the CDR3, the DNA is TGTGCCAGCAGTTACCGTCCTACACTCTATGGCTACACCTTC. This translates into CASSYRPTLYGYTF.

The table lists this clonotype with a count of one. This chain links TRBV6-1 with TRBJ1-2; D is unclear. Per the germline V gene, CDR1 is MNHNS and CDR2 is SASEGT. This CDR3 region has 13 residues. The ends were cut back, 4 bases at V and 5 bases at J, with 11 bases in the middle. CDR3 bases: TGTGCCAGCAGTGGAGGCTCCCGTTATGGCTACACCTTC. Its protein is CASSGGSRYGYTF.

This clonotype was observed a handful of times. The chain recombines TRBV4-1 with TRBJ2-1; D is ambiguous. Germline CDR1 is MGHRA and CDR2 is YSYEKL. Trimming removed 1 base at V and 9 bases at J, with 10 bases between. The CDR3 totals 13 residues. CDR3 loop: CASSQGLLGEQFF. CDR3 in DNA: TGCGCCAGCAGCCAAGGTCTCCTCGGTGAGCAGTTCTTC.

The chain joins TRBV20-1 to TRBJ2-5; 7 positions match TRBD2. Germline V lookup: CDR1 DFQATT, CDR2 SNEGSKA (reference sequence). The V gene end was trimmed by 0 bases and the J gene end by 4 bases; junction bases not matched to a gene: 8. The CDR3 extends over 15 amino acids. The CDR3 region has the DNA TGCAGTGCTAGAGATTTGAGGCTAGCGGTAGAGACCCAGTACTTC. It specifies CSARDLRLAVETQYF.